The source of this TCR beta chain is a study of blood T cell repertoires in COVID-19. Overall study: Sites in the United States, Italy and Spain provided acute and convalescent COVID-19 samples. PBMCs, B-cell-depleted T cells, or T cells were the source of the cDNA or gDNA that made up the material.

In the original workflow: The assay estimated nucleated cells by amplifying reference gene primers. Here immunoSEQ multiplex PCR was the method, and the copy in TCRdb shows in-frame clones only, minus some. The V and J calls and clone size are taken from that table; D and trimming were inferred from the DNA. The data show approximately 300,000 clones, around nine tenths seen once. The V gene's germline CDR1 is KGHDR and CDR2 SFDVKD. Trimming pared 10 bases from V and 2 bases from J, leaving 8 bases between. The CDR3 runs to 12 residues. The J gene is TRBJ2-1, the V gene TRBV24-1, with D possibly matching TRBD1 (6 bases). Input material: peripheral blood. The TCR comes from a man aged 45 to 65 with active or convalescent COVID-19. CDR3 residues: CATRGTYNEQFF. CDR3 sequence (DNA): TGTGCCACGAGGGGGACCTACAATGAGCAGTTCTTC.